This TCR beta chain was documented in a study of identical twins. The authors used template switching to add a universal primer site and gave cDNA unique molecular identifiers. TCRdb processed the 5' RACE reads anew with MiXCR; each CDR3 protein has one entry. This sample has nearly 900,000 distinct CDR3 sequences; around 12% occur once, and the top ten carry about 1.6%. A note on this clonotype: No antigen is known for it.

The CDR3 loop spans 16 amino acids. After removal of 4 bases from V and 5 bases from J, the junction contained 10 bases not matched to a gene. The germline CDR1 and CDR2 sequences are LGHNA and YNFKEQ. Study-wide findings and caveats: Out-of-frame beta sequences exhibited a weaker degree of excess twin sharing.

Another study also made use of these data, one on yellow fever vaccine responses in identical twins.

V and J are TRBV4-2 and TRBJ2-5; 10 nucleotides align to TRBD2. Sequenced sample: PBMCs. The receptor was isolated from a woman under 30 in good health. The DNA for the CDR3 is TGTGCCAGCAGCCGAGAAGCGGGGGGGCCCGCGGAGACCCAGTACTTC. This codes for CASSREAGGPAETQYF.